Listed here are 14 T cell receptor beta chains from one sample, sequenced in a study of blood T cell repertoires in COVID-19. Here immunoSEQ multiplex PCR was the method, and the copy in TCRdb shows in-frame clones only, minus some. The repertoire holds approximately 140,000 clones, about 90% seen once, with about 4.2% in the top ten. The specimen was peripheral blood. Receptors were obtained from a woman aged 55 to 70 with active or convalescent COVID-19.

This clone appeared many times. V and J are TRBV9 and TRBJ1-2; no firm D call. Germline assignment: CDR1 SGDLS and CDR2 YYNGEE. The CDR3 runs 14 residues. V was shortened by 4 bases and J by 4 bases, with 14 bases between the two germline ends. CDR3 in amino acids: CASSYSERGYGYTF. CDR3 DNA sequence: TGTGCCAGCAGCTACAGCGAGCGGGGCTATGGCTACACCTTC.

This chain links TRBV2 with TRBJ1-1; D uncertain. The CDR3 covers 13 residues. V lost 2 bases and J lost 4, with 8 bases in between. CDR1 is SNHLY, CDR2 FYNNEI, per germline. The CDR3 reads CASSEREGTEAFF. CDR3 in DNA: TGTGCCAGCAGTGAACGAGAGGGCACTGAAGCTTTCTTT.

The rearrangement links TRBV3-1 (or the pseudogene TRBV3-2) to TRBJ1-1, with a tentative D call TRBD1 (5 bases). The CDR3 is made up of 15 amino acids. The ends were cut back, 1 base at V and 2 bases at J, with 11 bases in the middle. CDR1 and CDR2 (germline): LGHDT, YNNKEL (reference sequence). The DNA for the CDR3 is TGTGCCAGCAGCCAAGTTCCCAGGGCCAACACTGAAGCTTTCTTT. The encoded protein is CASSQVPRANTEAFF.

This chain links TRBV7-2 with TRBJ2-1, with 8 nucleotides matching TRBD2. Germline CDR1 SGHTA, CDR2 FQGNSA. With 1 base clipped from V and 9 bases from J, the junction kept 14 bases outside the gene matches. The CDR3 spans 17 residues. CDR3 DNA: TGTGCCAGCAGCTTAGTATCCGCGGGGGGCCTCTCATTTGAGCAGTTCTTC. This sequence encodes CASSLVSAGGLSFEQFF. Looking up the rest from reference TRBV7-2 and TRBJ2-1 gives the full variable domain: GAGVSQSPSNKVTEKGKDVELRCDPISGHTALYWYRQSLGQGLEFLIYFQGNSAPDKSGLPSDRFSAERTGGSVSTLTIQRTQQEDSAVYLCASSLVSAGGLSFEQFFGPGTRLTVL.

The chain is built from TRBV10-3 and TRBJ1-3; TRBD1 agrees at 7 bases. V lost 3 bases to trimming and J lost 4 bases; unmatched junction nucleotides: 9. CDR1 and CDR2 from the germline V gene are ENHRY and SYGVKD. This CDR3 spans 16 amino acids. CDR3: CAISDPNRGSGNTIYF. The CDR3 DNA reads TGTGCCATCAGTGACCCAAACAGGGGTTCGGGAAACACCATATATTTT.

The CDR3 nucleotides read TGTGCCACCTCGGACAGGGTGGGCACTGAAGCTTTCTTT. Protein: CATSDRVGTEAFF. This chain joins TRBV19 and TRBJ1-1; TRBD1 agrees at 8 bases. The CDR3 length is 13 residues. Germline assignment: CDR1 LNHDA and CDR2 SQIVND (reference sequence). Trimming cost V 10 bases and J 4 bases; bases outside gene matches: 8.

The chain combines TRBV6-4 with TRBJ2-7; 7 nucleotides agree with TRBD2. V was pared by 0 bases and J by 4 bases, with 6 bases of the junction left unmatched. Germline CDR1 and CDR2: MRHNA and SNTAGT. The CDR3 loop spans 15 amino acids. CDR3 sequence: CASSDSGGVIYEQYF. The CDR3 coding sequence is TGTGCCAGCAGTGACTCGGGGGGGGTGATATACGAGCAGTACTTC.

CDR3 DNA: TGTGCCAGTAGTCGGTTGGGGACAGGGACCTTCTATGGCTACACCTTC. Residues: CASSRLGTGTFYGYTF. J is TRBJ1-2 and V is TRBV19; 9 bases agree with TRBD1. Trimming removed 5 bases from V and 4 bases from J; junction bases left unmatched: 11. Germline CDR1 LNHDA, CDR2 SQIVND (reference sequence). The CDR3 consists of 16 residues. The entire variable domain, with the rest obtained from reference TRBV19 and TRBJ1-2, is as follows: DGGITQSPKYLFRKEGQNVTLSCEQNLNHDAMYWYRQDPGQGLRLIYYSQIVNDFQKGDIAEGYSVSREKKESFPLTVTSAQKNPTAFYLCASSRLGTGTFYGYTFGSGTRLTVV.

The J gene is TRBJ2-7, the V gene TRBV11-2, with 11 bases identical to TRBD2. Germline CDR1 SGHAT, CDR2 FQNNGV. CDR3 length: 17 residues. V dropped 2 bases and J dropped 7; count of bases not matched to a gene: 13. The CDR3, as DNA: TGTGCCAGCAGCTTATTAGCGGGGGGGGAGCTACGGAGAGAGCAGTACTTC. Amino acids: CASSLLAGGELRREQYF.

V and J are TRBV19 and TRBJ1-1; D unresolved. Germline V CDR1 and CDR2: LNHDA, SQIVND (reference sequence). Trimming took off 7 bases at V and 1 base at J, with 13 bases between the two ends. The CDR3 is 14 residues long. CDR3 in DNA: TGTGCCAGTACCTCGGGAGCGGGGAACACTGAAGCTTTCTTT. Translation: CASTSGAGNTEAFF.

This clone was seen a handful of times. The CDR3 nucleotides are TGTGCCTGGCGACTAGGGGTCAACTATGGCTACACCTTC. Translation gives CAWRLGVNYGYTF. This sequence joins TRBV30 and TRBJ1-2, with TRBD1 as a possible D gene (5 bases). Trimming removed 5 bases from V and 2 bases from J, with 12 bases in between. CDR1 GTSNPN and CDR2 SVGIG come from the germline V gene (reference sequence). CDR3 length: 13 amino acids.

This clone has only one observation. CDR3 in DNA: TGTGCCAGCAGCCCCACCCGGGACAGGGCCGATTTCTTT. Amino acid sequence: CASSPTRDRADFF. This chain joins TRBV11-2 and TRBJ1-1; TRBD1 matches at 9 bases. The V gene end was trimmed by 5 bases and the J gene end by 13 bases; junction bases not matched to a gene: 11. Germline V gives CDR1 SGHAT, CDR2 FQNNGV. This CDR3 is built from 13 residues.

The chain joins TRBV5-1 to TRBJ2-3, with D tentatively TRBD2 (5 bases). CDR3 length: 13 amino acids. V lost 5 bases and J 4 bases, leaving 11 bases between the germline ends. CDR1 and CDR2 from the germline V gene are SGHRS and YFSETQ. The CDR3 DNA is TGCGCCAGCAGGCCTAGCACCGCAGATACGCAGTATTTT. Protein sequence: CASRPSTADTQYF.

The rearrangement joins TRBV19 to TRBJ2-7, with 7 bases matching TRBD2. The CDR3 is 15 amino acids. Trimming cost V 3 bases and J 5 bases; bases outside gene matches: 10. CDR1 and CDR2 from the germline V gene are LNHDA and SQIVND (reference sequence). CDR3 residues: CASSITGGAGHEQYF. CDR3 nucleotide sequence: TGTGCCAGTAGTATCACGGGAGGTGCGGGCCACGAGCAGTACTTC.